The rows below give T cell receptor beta chains drawn from one sample of a study of radiation and T cells in renal cell carcinoma. The protocol was immunoSEQ multiplex PCR, while the TCRdb copy is restricted to in-frame clones and leaves out a portion. In the table there are about 160,000 clones, about nine tenths of which are singletons. This specimen consisted of blood, obtained from a patient whose treatment included radiotherapy and nephrectomy. These TCRs come from a woman in her 70s with renal cell carcinoma. CDR3s include the opening cysteine and the closing phenylalanine or tryptophan. D genes are given only for firm matches. Clone sizes are given selectively: once, few, many, or a class where the clone is expanded.

size	D	V	J	DNA	CDR3
.	.	TRBV18	TRBJ2-5	TGTGCCAGCTCACCCCGAAGAGAAGAAGAGACCCAGTACTTC	CASSPRREEETQYF
.	.	TRBV7-6	TRBJ1-5	TGTGCCAGCAGCATCGGGACATCTGATCAGCCCCAGCATTTT	CASSIGTSDQPQHF
.	TRBD2	TRBV19	TRBJ2-6	TGTGCCAGTACCCACGCTGCGGGGGGGCAAGGGGCCAACGTCCTGACTTTC	CASTHAAGGQGANVLTF
once	.	TRBV9	TRBJ1-2	TGTGCCAGCAGCCCCCGGGGAGACTATGGCTACACCTTC	CASSPRGDYGYTF
.	.	TRBV27	TRBJ1-2	TGTGCCAGCAGTACCAGGGGTACCTATGGCTACACCTTC	CASSTRGTYGYTF
.	.	TRBV5-1	TRBJ2-1	TGCGCCAGCAGCTTCCCCAGCGATTCCTACAATGAGCAGTTCTTC	CASSFPSDSYNEQFF
.	.	TRBV27	TRBJ2-7	TGTGCCACCGAGAAGGGGAGAGAGCAGTACTTC	CATEKGREQYF
.	.	TRBV7-8	TRBJ1-6	TGTGCCAGCAGCTTAGACTCGGGGCTTTCCAATTCACCCCTCCACTTT	CASSLDSGLSNSPLHF
.	TRBD2	TRBV27	TRBJ2-5	TGTGCCAGCAGTCCAACTAGCGGCCGACTCCAAGAGACCCAGTACTTC	CASSPTSGRLQETQYF
.	.	TRBV15	TRBJ1-2	TGTGCCACCAGCAGAGGGTTAACACAGACCTCATATGGCTACACCTTC	CATSRGLTQTSYGYTF
.	TRBD1	TRBV6-5	TRBJ1-1	TGTGCCAGCAGTTACAGGGGGCGCTCCACTGAAGCTTTCTTT	CASSYRGRSTEAFF
.	TRBD1	TRBV19	TRBJ2-6	TGTGCCAGTAGTTCGTGGACAGGGACTGGGGCCAACGTCCTGACTTTC	CASSSWTGTGANVLTF
once	.	TRBV7-2	TRBJ2-3	TGTGCCAGCACCTCCAGGCAGGGCTCCAACACAGATACGCAGTATTTT	CASTSRQGSNTDTQYF
.	.	TRBV28	TRBJ2-1	TGTGCCAGCAGTTTGGGCAATGAGCAGTTCTTC	CASSLGNEQFF
.	TRBD1	TRBV7-2	TRBJ1-6	TGTGCCAGCAGCTCGGGACAGGACGTTTCACCCCTCCACTTT	CASSSGQDVSPLHF
.	TRBD1	TRBV4-1	TRBJ1-4	TGCGCCAGCAGCCCGCAGGGACAGGGTGTAAGGGAAAAACTGTTTTTT	CASSPQGQGVREKLFF
.	.	TRBV11-2	TRBJ1-1	TGTGCCAGCAGCCCTAGACTCAGTGGGAACACTGAAGCTTTCTTT	CASSPRLSGNTEAFF
.	.	TRBV4-1	TRBJ1-1	TGCGCCAGCAGCCAAGAACCAGCCGTGAACACTGAAGCTTTCTTT	CASSQEPAVNTEAFF
.	.	TRBV5-1	TRBJ2-3	TGCGCCAGCAGCTTGGCCTTTGGTAAGAGGTCAGATACGCAGTATTTT	CASSLAFGKRSDTQYF
.	TRBD1	TRBV27	TRBJ2-5	TGTGCCAGCAGAGGGACAGGGTCGGGCGAGACCCAGTACTTC	CASRGTGSGETQYF
.	TRBD1	TRBV9	TRBJ2-1	TGTGCCAGCTCTCCGGGACAGGGGCGAAATGAGCAGTTCTTC	CASSPGQGRNEQFF
.	.	TRBV6-1	TRBJ1-2	TGTGCCAGCGAGAGGGTTAGAGGGGACTATGGCTACACCTTC	CASERVRGDYGYTF
.	.	TRBV1	TRBJ2-1	TGCACCAGCAGCCGACTTCCGGGACAGGGGTTTGCCGGCAATGAGCAGTTCTTC	CTSSRLPGQGFAGNEQFF